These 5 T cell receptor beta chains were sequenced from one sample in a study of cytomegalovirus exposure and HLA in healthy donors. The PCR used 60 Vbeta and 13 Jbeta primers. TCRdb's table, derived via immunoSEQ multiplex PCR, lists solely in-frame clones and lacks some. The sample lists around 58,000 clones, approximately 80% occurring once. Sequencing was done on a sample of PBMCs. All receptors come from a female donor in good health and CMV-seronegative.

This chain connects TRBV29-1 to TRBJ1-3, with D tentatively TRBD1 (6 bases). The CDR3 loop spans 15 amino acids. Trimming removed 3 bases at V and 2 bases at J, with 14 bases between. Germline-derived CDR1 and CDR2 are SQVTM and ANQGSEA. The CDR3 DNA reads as TGCAGCGTTGATTCCGGATCAGGGGCTGGAAACACCATATATTTT. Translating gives CSVDSGSGAGNTIYF. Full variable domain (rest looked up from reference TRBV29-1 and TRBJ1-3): SAVISQKPSRDICQRGTSLTIQCQVDSQVTMMFWYRQQPGQSLTLIATANQGSEATYESGFVIDKFPISRPNLTFSTLTVSNMSPEDSSIYLCSVDSGSGAGNTIYFGEGSWLTVV.

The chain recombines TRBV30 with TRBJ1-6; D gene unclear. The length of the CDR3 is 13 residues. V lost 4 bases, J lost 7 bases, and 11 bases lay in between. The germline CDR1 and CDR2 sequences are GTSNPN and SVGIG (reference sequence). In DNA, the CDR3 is TGTGCCTGGATACGGGAGAAAAATTCACCCCTCCACTTT. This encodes CAWIREKNSPLHF. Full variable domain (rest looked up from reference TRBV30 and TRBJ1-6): SQTIHQWPATLVQPVGSPLSLECTVEGTSNPNLYWYRQAAGRGLQLLFYSVGIGQISSEVPQNLSASRPQDRQFILSSKKLLLSDSGFYLCAWIREKNSPLHFGNGTRLTVT.

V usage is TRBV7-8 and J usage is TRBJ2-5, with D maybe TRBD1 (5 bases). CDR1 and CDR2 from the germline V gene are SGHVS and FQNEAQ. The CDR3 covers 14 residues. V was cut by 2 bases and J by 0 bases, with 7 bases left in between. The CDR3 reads CASSLMTDQETQYF. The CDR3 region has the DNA TGTGCCAGCAGCTTAATGACAGACCAAGAGACCCAGTACTTC.

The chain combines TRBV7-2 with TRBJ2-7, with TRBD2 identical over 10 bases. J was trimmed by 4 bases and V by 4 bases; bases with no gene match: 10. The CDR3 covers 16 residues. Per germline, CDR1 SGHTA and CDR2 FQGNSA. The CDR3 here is CASSSSSGTSVYEQYF. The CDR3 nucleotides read TGTGCCAGCAGCTCTAGCTCGGGGACTAGCGTGTACGAGCAGTACTTC. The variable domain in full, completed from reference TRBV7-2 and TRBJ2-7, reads GAGVSQSPSNKVTEKGKDVELRCDPISGHTALYWYRQSLGQGLEFLIYFQGNSAPDKSGLPSDRFSAERTGGSVSTLTIQRTQQEDSAVYLCASSSSSGTSVYEQYFGPGTRLTVT.

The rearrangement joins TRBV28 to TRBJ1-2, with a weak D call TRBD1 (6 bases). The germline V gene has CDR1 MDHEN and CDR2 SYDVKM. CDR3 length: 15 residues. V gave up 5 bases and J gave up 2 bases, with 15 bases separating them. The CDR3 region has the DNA TGTGCCAGCAGTCCACTCGGGACACTGAACTATGGCTACACCTTC. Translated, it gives CASSPLGTLNYGYTF.